Below, 16 T cell receptor beta chains from the same sample are listed, as sequenced in a study of CD4 T cells in relation to SARS-CoV-2 and coronaviruses. This table comes from immunoSEQ multiplex PCR, and its TCRdb copy is limited to in-frame clones, with some not included. Found here are about 21,000 clones, more than 60% of them singletons; the top ten hold 16%. These receptors lack a known antigen. CD4+ T cells from unexposed donors were obtained before the COVID-19 pandemic (2011-2018). CD4+ T cells were isolated from the cells after less than 13 days of culture. The source material was CD4+ T cells from PBMCs, cultured in vitro. The receptors here all came from a human donor in good health.

This chain connects TRBV3-1 (or the pseudogene TRBV3-2) to TRBJ2-1; D remains unclear. V dropped 2 bases and J dropped 5 bases, with 19 bases sitting between them. This CDR3 has 17 amino acids. Germline assignment: CDR1 LGHDT and CDR2 YNNKEL (reference sequence). The CDR3 DNA sequence: TGTGCCAGCAGCCAATACGGGCGGACCCAGCAAAACAATGAGCAGTTCTTC. Translation gives CASSQYGRTQQNNEQFF.

The V call is TRBV5-4, the J call TRBJ1-4; D gene uncertain. The germline CDR1 and CDR2 sequences are SGHNT and YYREEE (reference sequence). V was pared by 3 bases and J by 0 bases, with 9 bases between. This CDR3 has 15 amino acids. The CDR3 is CASSSGGPTNEKLFF. The CDR3 coding sequence is TGTGCCAGCAGCTCCGGAGGACCAACTAATGAAAAACTGTTTTTT.

In its sample, this clone was seen once. The V call is TRBV6-5, the J call TRBJ2-7, with D possibly matching TRBD1 (6 bases). CDR1 is MNHEY and CDR2 is SVGAGI in the germline V gene. This CDR3 is built from 13 residues. Between the trimmed V and J ends, which lost 2 bases and 10 bases, there was a span of 15 bases. As DNA, the CDR3 is TGTGCCAGCAGTTACGCACGACAGGAAGAACAGTACTTC. This codes for CASSYARQEEQYF.

The chain has TRBV7-9 and TRBJ2-5; TRBD2 matches 10 bases. This CDR3 contains 16 residues. J gave up 2 bases and V 5 bases, and 8 bases lay outside the gene matches. Per germline, CDR1 SEHNR and CDR2 FQNEAQ (reference sequence). CDR3 sequence reads: CASSTILAGVQETQYF. As DNA, the CDR3 is TGTGCCAGCAGCACCATCCTAGCGGGGGTTCAAGAGACCCAGTACTTC.

The CDR3 DNA is TGTGCCTGGAGTGCAGAGACAGGGAGGAGCAATCAGCCCCAGCATTTT. Its protein product is CAWSAETGRSNQPQHF. V is TRBV30 and J is TRBJ1-5; 7 nucleotides line up with TRBD1. J gave up 1 base and V 1 base, and 7 bases lay outside the gene matches. The CDR3 sequence is 16 residues long. Germline assignment: CDR1 GTSNPN and CDR2 SVGIG (reference sequence).

The genes are TRBV5-3 and TRBJ1-3; D is unresolved. TRBV5-3 is placed among ORFs of uncertain function. V lost 8 bases and J lost 6, with 3 bases in between. This CDR3 region has 9 residues. The CDR3 loop is CASKNTIYF. For the CDR3, the DNA is TGTGCCAGCAAAAACACCATATATTTT.

The V gene is TRBV3-1 (or the pseudogene TRBV3-2), the J gene TRBJ2-1, with 14 bases that match TRBD2. CDR3 length equals 17 residues. Germline lookup yields CDR1 LGHDT and CDR2 YNNKEL (reference sequence). Unmatched junction bases numbered 9, after V lost 4 bases and J lost 7 bases. CDR3 DNA sequence: TGTGCCAGCAGCCGTCGGACTAGCGGGAGGCTGGAGAATGAGCAGTTCTTC. It yields the protein CASSRRTSGRLENEQFF.

The rearrangement links TRBV28 to TRBJ1-2; no clear D. Trimming removed 1 base from V and 4 bases from J, with 10 bases in between. The CDR3 consists of 14 residues. CDR1 is MDHEN, CDR2 SYDVKM, per germline. The CDR3 spells CASSLSGEIYGYTF. CDR3 nucleotides: TGTGCCAGCAGTTTATCTGGCGAGATCTATGGCTACACCTTC.

V usage is TRBV3-1 (or the pseudogene TRBV3-2) and J usage is TRBJ2-7; TRBD2 agrees at 7 bases. The ends lost 4 bases at V and 4 bases at J; junction bases unmatched: 7. The germline gives CDR1 LGHDT, CDR2 YNNKEL (reference sequence). The CDR3 loop spans 14 amino acids. For the CDR3, the DNA is TGTGCCAGCAGCCGGGGGGGGATCGGGTACGAGCAGTACTTC. As protein: CASSRGGIGYEQYF.

The V gene is TRBV5-6, the J gene TRBJ2-3; 9 nucleotides align to TRBD1. The germline V gene has CDR1 SGHDT and CDR2 YYEEEE. With V trimmed by 4 bases and J by 1 base, 13 bases remained unmatched. This CDR3 has 18 amino acids. The CDR3 DNA sequence: TGTGCCAGCAGCCCAGGGACAGGGATTTTAGTCCGCACAGATACGCAGTATTTT. Translation: CASSPGTGILVRTDTQYF.

V is TRBV2 and J is TRBJ2-7, with 7 bases that match TRBD1. The germline CDR1 and CDR2 sequences are SNHLY and FYNNEI. CDR3 size: 13 residues. Trimming removed 5 bases from V and 0 bases from J; junction bases left unmatched: 1. The CDR3 nucleotides read TGTGCCAGCAGTAGGACAGGCTCCTACGAGCAGTACTTC. This codes for CASSRTGSYEQYF.

The genes are TRBV7-6 and TRBJ1-2; 8 bases agree with TRBD1. Trimming removed 2 bases from V and 7 bases from J; junction bases left unmatched: 6. CDR3 length equals 14 residues. Germline CDR1 SGHVS, CDR2 FNYEAQ. The CDR3 loop is CASSLQGAVGGYTF. The CDR3 nucleotides read TGTGCCAGCAGCTTACAGGGGGCGGTCGGTGGCTACACCTTC.

The J gene is TRBJ2-3, the V gene TRBV27, with TRBD2 matching 10 bases. The CDR3 totals 14 residues. V trimming: 6 bases; J trimming: 9 bases; junction bases outside the gene matches: 9. The germline V gene encodes CDR1 MNHEY and CDR2 SMNVEV (reference sequence). This chain's CDR3 is CASSPGTSAKTQYF. The CDR3 nucleotides are TGTGCCAGCAGCCCCGGGACTAGCGCGAAAACGCAGTATTTT.

This clone occurred once. The junction departs from the called germline gene at one end, perhaps through a read error. This chain joins TRBV5-1 and TRBJ1-1; 10 bases line up with TRBD1. CDR1 and CDR2 from the germline V gene are SGHRS and YFSETQ. The CDR3 contains 14 residues. The CDR3 region is CASSLAGGQGIPNF. In nucleotides, the CDR3 is TGCGCCAGCAGCTTGGCTGGGGGACAGGGGATTCCCAACTTT.

The V gene is TRBV10-3, the J gene TRBJ1-1, with a possible D match to TRBD1 (6 bases). The length of the CDR3 is 14 residues. Germline V lookup: CDR1 ENHRY, CDR2 SYGVKD. V was trimmed by 0 bases and J by 6 bases, leaving 11 bases between them. The CDR3 loop is CAISESGASPEAFF. CDR3 nucleotide sequence: TGTGCCATCAGTGAGTCGGGGGCATCGCCTGAAGCTTTCTTT.

This clone was seen more than once but under ten times. The chain combines TRBV4-2 with TRBJ1-3; the D is unclear. Germline V gene sequence: CDR1 LGHNA, CDR2 YNFKEQ. V gave up 4 bases and J gave up 4 bases, with 8 bases separating them. The CDR3 is made up of 13 amino acids. As DNA, the CDR3 is TGTGCCAGCAGCCTCGTCGTAGGAAACACCATATATTTT. Residues: CASSLVVGNTIYF.